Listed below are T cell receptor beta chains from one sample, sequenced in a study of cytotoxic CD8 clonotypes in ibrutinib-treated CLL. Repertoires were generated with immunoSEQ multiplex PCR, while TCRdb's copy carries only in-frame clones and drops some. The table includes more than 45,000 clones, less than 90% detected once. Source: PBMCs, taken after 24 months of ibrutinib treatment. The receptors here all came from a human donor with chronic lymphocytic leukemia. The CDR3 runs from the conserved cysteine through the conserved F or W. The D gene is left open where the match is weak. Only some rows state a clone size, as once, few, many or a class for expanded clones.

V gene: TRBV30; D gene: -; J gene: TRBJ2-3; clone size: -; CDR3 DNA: TGTGCCTGGAGTAGACAGCTTACTAGCACAGATACGCAGTATTTT; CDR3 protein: CAWSRQLTSTDTQYF
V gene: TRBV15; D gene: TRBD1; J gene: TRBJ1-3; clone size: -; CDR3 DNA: TGTGCCACCAGCAGGCTAGGACAGGGGGTTGGAAACACCATATATTTT; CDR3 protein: CATSRLGQGVGNTIYF
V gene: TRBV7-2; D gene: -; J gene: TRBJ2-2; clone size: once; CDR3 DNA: TGTGCCAGCAGCTCCAAGCGTTACACCGGGGAGCTGTTTTTT; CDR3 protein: CASSSKRYTGELFF
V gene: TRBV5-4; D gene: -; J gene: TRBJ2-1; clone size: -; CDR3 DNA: TGTGCCAGCAGCTTAGGTGGACAGTTGAGTTACAATGAGCAGTTCTTC; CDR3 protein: CASSLGGQLSYNEQFF
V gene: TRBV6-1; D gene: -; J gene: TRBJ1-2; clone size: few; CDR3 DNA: TGTGCCAGCAGTGTGAGTTCCGGGGCTAACTATGGCTACACCTTC; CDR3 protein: CASSVSSGANYGYTF
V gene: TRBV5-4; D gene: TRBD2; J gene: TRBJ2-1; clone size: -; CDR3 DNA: TGTGCCAGCAGCTTTCGACTAGCGGGAAACAATGAGCAGTTCTTC; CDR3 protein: CASSFRLAGNNEQFF
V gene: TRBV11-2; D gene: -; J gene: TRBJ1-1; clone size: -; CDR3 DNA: TGTGCCAGCAGCTTGGGGATGAACACTGAAGCTTTCTTT; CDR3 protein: CASSLGMNTEAFF
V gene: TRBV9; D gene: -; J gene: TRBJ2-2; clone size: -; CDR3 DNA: TGTGCCAGCAGCGTAGCCCAAACCGGGGAGCTGTTTTTT; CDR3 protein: CASSVAQTGELFF
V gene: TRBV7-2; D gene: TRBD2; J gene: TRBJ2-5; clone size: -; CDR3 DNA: TGTGCCAGCAGCTTAGGACTAGCGGAAGAGACCCAGTACTTC; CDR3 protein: CASSLGLAEETQYF
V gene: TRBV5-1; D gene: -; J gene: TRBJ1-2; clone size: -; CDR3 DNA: TGCGCCAGCAGCCGGGAAGGAGAACCTAACTATGGCTACACCTTC; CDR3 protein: CASSREGEPNYGYTF
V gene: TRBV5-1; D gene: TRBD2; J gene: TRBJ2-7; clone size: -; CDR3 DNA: TGCGCCAGCAGCTTGAATCCTCCCGCGACTAGCCCGTCCTACGAGCAGTACTTC; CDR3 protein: CASSLNPPATSPSYEQYF
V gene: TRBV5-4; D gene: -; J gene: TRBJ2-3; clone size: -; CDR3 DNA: TGTGCCAGCAGCTGGAGGAGCACAGATACGCAGTATTTT; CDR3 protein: CASSWRSTDTQYF
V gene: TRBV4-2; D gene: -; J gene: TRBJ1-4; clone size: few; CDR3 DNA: TGTGCCAGCAGCCAAGTGGCCGGACAGCGGAATGAAAAACTGTTTTTT; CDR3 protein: CASSQVAGQRNEKLFF
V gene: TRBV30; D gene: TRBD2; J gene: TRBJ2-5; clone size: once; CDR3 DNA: TGTGCCTGGAGTGGGGGACTAGCGGGAAAGACCCAGTACTTC; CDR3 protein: CAWSGGLAGKTQYF
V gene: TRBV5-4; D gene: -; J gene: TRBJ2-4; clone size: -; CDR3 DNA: TGTGCCAGCAGCTTGGATTCCAGTCTACAAAACATTCAGTACTTC; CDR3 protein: CASSLDSSLQNIQYF
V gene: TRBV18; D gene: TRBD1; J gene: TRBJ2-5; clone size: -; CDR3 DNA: TGTGCCAGCTCACCGGGACAGTTGGGAGAGACCCAGTACTTC; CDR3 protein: CASSPGQLGETQYF
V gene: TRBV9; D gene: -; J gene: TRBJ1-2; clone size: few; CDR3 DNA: TGTGCCAGCAGCGTAGGCGAGGGGTCCTATGGCTACACCTTC; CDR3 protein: CASSVGEGSYGYTF
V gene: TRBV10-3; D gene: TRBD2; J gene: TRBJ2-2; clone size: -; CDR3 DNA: TGTGCCATCAGTGAGCCCGGGACTAGCGGGATCGGGACCGGGGAGCTGTTTTTT; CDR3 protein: CAISEPGTSGIGTGELFF
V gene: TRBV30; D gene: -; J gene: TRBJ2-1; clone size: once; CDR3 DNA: TGTGCCTGGGATGCACAGGTTGGTGAGCAGTTCTTC; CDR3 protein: CAWDAQVGEQFF
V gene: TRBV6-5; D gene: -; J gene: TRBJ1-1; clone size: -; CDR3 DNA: -; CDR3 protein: CASSSGLRPGKAFF
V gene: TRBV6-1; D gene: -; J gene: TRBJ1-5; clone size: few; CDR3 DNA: TGTGCCAGCGGACATGGGGACACGCGTAATTCCCAGCATTTT; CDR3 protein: CASGHGDTRNSQHF
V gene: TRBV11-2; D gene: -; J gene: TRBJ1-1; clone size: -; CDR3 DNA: TGTGCCAGCAGCGTAGGACAGCTGAACACTGAAGCTTTCTTT; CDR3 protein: CASSVGQLNTEAFF
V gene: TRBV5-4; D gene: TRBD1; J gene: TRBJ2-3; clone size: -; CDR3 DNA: TGTGCCAGCGGACAGGGCGACTCCCTTACAGATACGCAGTATTTT; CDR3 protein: CASGQGDSLTDTQYF
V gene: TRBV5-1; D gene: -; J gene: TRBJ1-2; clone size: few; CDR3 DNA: TGCGCCAGCAGCGCTGACGGGACTAACTATGGCTACACCTTC; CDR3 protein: CASSADGTNYGYTF
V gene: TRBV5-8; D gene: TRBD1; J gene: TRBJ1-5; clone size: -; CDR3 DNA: TGTGCCAGCAGCTTGGGGACAGGGGGCTTTCAGCCCCAGCATTTT; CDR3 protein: CASSLGTGGFQPQHF
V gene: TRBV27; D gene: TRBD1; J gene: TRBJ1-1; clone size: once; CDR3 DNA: TGTGCCAGCAGTTTATCCGAGGGACAGGGGAGACCTGAAGCTTTCTTT; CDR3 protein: CASSLSEGQGRPEAFF
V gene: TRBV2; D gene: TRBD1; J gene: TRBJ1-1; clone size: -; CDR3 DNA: TGTGCCAGCAGCACCCCTCCTGGACAGGGGGCTCCAGCTTTCTTT; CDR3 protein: CASSTPPGQGAPAFF
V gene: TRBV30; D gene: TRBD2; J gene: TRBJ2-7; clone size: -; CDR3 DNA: TGTGCCTGGAGTGTAGGGCTAGCGGGAGGGCCGGACGAGCAGTACTTC; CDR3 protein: CAWSVGLAGGPDEQYF
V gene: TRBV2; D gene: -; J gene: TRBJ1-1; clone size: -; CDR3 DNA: TGTGCCAGCACGGCGAACACTGAAGCTTTCTTT; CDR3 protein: CASTANTEAFF
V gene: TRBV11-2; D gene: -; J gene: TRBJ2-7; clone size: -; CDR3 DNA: TGTGCCAGCAGCTTTGGTCCCTACGAGCAGTACTTC; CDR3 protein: CASSFGPYEQYF
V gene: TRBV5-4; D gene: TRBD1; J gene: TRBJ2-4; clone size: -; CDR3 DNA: TGTGCCAGCAGAGTGGACAGGGGAACTCGGGTCTTC; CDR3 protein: CASRVDRGTRVF
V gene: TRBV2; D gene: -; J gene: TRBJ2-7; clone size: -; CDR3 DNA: TGTGCCAGCACCCAAGGACTCCCGCGGTCCTACGAGCAGTACTTC; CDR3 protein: CASTQGLPRSYEQYF
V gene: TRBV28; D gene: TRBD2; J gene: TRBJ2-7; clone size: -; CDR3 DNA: TGTGCCAGCAGTTCACTCCCGGGACTAGCGGGAGCCCACGAGCAGTACTTC; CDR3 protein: CASSSLPGLAGAHEQYF
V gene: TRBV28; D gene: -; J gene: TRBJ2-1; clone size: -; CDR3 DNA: TGTGCCAGCAGTTCGGACAGAAACGAGCAGTTCTTC; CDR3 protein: CASSSDRNEQFF
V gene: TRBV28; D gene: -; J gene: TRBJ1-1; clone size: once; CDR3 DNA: TGTGCCAGCAGTTTGGTTCAGAGGAACACTGAAGCTTTCTTT; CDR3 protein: CASSLVQRNTEAFF
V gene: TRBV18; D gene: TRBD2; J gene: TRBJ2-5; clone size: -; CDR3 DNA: TGTGCCAGCTCACCTTCGGGACTAGAACAAGAGACCCAGTACTTC; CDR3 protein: CASSPSGLEQETQYF
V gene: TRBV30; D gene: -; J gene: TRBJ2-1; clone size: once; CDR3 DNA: TGTGCCTGGAGTGTCGACGGGGCGCAGTTCTTC; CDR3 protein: CAWSVDGAQFF
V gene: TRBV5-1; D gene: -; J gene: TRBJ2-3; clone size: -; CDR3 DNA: TGCGCCAGCAGCTTCCAGGGATTAGGTACAGATACGCAGTATTTT; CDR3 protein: CASSFQGLGTDTQYF
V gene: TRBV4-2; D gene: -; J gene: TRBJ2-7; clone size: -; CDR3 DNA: TGTGCCAGCGCTTCGGACAGCTCCTACGAGCAGTACTTC; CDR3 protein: CASASDSSYEQYF
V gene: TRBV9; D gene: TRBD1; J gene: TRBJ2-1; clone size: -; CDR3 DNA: TGTGCCAGCAGCGCGACAGGGGGCGGGAATGAGCAGTTCTTC; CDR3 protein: CASSATGGGNEQFF
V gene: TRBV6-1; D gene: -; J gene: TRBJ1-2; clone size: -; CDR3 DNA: TGTGCCAGCAGTGAACGTTGGGATAAAGGGGTGGGCTACACCTTC; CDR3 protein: CASSERWDKGVGYTF
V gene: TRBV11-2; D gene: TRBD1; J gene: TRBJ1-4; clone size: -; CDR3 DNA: TGTGCCAGCAGCTCGAGGGGGCGGAATGAAAAACTGTTTTTT; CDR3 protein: CASSSRGRNEKLFF
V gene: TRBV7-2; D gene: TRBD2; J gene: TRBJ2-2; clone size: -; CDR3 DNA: TGTGCCAGCAGCTTAGCTCGCCACACTAGCGGGAGGGGCGCCGGGGAGCTGTTTTTT; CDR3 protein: CASSLARHTSGRGAGELFF
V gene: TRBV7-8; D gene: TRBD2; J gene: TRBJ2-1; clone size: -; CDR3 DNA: TGTGCCAGCAGCCCCGGGACTAGCGGGGTTCCTCGCCACAATGAGCAGTTCTTC; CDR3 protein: CASSPGTSGVPRHNEQFF
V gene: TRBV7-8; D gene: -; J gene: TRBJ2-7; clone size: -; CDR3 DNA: TGTGCCAGCAGCTTAGGGTCCGCCGGGAGCCAACAGGCCTACGAGCAGTACTTC; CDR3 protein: CASSLGSAGSQQAYEQYF
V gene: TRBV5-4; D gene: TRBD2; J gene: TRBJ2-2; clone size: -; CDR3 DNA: TGTGCCAGCAGCTTTGAACTAGCGGGATCGAACACCGGGGAGCTGTTTTTT; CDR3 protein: CASSFELAGSNTGELFF
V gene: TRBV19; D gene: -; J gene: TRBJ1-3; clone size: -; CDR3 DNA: TGTGCCAGTAGCCCCCTTGTGGCCGGGGAAGACTCTGGAAACACCATATATTTT; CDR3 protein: CASSPLVAGEDSGNTIYF
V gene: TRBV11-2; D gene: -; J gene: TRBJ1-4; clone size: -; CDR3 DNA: TGTGCCAGCAGCTTAGATCGAGGATACCATGAAAAACTGTTTTTT; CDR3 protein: CASSLDRGYHEKLFF
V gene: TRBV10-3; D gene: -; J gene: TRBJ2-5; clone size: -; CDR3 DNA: TGTGCCATCAGTGTATCCGCGGAAGAGACCCAGTACTTC; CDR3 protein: CAISVSAEETQYF
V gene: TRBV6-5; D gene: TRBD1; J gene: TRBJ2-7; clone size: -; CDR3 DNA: TGTGCCAGCAGTTACAACGGACAGGGGATAGACGAGCAGTACTTC; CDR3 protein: CASSYNGQGIDEQYF
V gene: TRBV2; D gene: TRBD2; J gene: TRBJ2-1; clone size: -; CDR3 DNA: TGTGCCAGCAGTCCGCTAGCGGGACCGATGGGGTTCTTC; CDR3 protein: CASSPLAGPMGFF
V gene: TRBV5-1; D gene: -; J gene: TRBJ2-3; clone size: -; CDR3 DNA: TGCGCCAGCTGTCGGGGAGCGGACACAGATACGCAGTATTTT; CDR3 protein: CASCRGADTDTQYF
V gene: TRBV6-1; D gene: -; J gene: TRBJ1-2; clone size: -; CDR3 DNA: TGTGCCAGCAGTTTACAGGGATATGGCTACACCTTC; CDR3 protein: CASSLQGYGYTF
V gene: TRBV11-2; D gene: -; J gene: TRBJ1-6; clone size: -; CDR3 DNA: TGTGCCAGCAGCTTAATCGTCTCCATCAGCTCCTATAATTCACCCCTCCACTTT; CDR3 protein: CASSLIVSISSYNSPLHF